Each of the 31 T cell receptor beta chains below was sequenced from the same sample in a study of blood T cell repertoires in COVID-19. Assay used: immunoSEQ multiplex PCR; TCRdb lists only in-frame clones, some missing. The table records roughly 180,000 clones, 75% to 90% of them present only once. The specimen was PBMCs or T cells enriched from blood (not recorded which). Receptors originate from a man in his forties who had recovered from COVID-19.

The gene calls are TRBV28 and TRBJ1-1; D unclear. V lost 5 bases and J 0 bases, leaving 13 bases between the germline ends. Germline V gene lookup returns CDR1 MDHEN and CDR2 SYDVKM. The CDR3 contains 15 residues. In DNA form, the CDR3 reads TGTGCCAGCAGTCCCTTGAGGGCTATGAACACTGAAGCTTTCTTT. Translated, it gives CASSPLRAMNTEAFF.

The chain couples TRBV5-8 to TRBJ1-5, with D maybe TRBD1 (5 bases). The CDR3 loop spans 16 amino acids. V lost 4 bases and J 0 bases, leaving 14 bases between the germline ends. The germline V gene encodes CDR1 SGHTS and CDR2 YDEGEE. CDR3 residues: CASSPWEGNSNQPQHF. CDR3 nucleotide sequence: TGTGCCAGCAGCCCTTGGGAGGGGAATAGCAATCAGCCCCAGCATTTT.

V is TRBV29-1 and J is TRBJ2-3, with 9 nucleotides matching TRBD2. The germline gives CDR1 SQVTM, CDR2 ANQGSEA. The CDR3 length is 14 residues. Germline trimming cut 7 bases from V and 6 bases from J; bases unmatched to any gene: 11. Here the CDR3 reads CSGRLAEGLDTQYF. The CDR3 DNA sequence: TGCAGCGGCAGACTAGCGGAGGGACTGGATACGCAGTATTTT.

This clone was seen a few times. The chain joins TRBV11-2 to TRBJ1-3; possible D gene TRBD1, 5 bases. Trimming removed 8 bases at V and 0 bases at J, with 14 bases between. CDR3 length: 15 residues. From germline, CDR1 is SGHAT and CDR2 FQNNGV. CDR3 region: CASYGGLSSGNTIYF. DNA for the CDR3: TGTGCCAGCTATGGGGGACTAAGCTCTGGAAACACCATATATTTT.

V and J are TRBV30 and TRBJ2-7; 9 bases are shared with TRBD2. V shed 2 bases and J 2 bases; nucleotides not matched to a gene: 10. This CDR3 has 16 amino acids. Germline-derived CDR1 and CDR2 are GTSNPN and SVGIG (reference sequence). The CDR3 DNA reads TGTGCCTGGAGTCTCCCGCGAGAGCGGGGGGCCTACGAGCAGTACTTC. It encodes CAWSLPRERGAYEQYF.

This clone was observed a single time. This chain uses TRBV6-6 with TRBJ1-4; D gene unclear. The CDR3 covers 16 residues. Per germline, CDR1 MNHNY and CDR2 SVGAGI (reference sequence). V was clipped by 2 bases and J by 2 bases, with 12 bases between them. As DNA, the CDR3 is TGTGCCAGCAGTTACGAAGGAAGCGCGACTAATGAAAAACTGTTTTTT. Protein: CASSYEGSATNEKLFF.

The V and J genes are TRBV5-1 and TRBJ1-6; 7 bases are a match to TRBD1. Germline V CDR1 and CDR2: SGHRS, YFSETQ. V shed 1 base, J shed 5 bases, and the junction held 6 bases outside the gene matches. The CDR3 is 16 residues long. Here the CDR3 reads CASSLTGASDNSPLHF. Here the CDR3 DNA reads TGCGCCAGCAGCTTGACAGGGGCCTCAGATAATTCACCCCTCCACTTT. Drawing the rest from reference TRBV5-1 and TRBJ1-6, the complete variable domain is KAGVTQTPRYLIKTRGQQVTLSCSPISGHRSVSWYQQTPGQGLQFLFEYFSETQRNKGNFPGRFSGRQFSNSRSEMNVSTLELGDSALYLCASSLTGASDNSPLHFGNGTRLTVT.

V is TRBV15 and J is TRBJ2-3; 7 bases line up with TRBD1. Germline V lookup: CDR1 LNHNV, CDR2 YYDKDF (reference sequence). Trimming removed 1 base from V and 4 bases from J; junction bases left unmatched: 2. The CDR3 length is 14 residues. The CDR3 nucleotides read TGTGCCACCAGCAGAGTTCAGGGGGCAGATACGCAGTATTTT. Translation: CATSRVQGADTQYF.

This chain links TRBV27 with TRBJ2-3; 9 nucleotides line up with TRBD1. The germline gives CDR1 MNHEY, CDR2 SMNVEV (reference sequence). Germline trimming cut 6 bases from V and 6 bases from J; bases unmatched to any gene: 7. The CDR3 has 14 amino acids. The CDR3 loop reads CASSDRGSRDTQYF. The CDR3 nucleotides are TGTGCCAGCAGCGACAGGGGGAGTCGGGATACGCAGTATTTT.

The CDR3 is CASSLEPGDSGFKTSPLHF. CDR3 bases: TGCGCCAGCAGCCTGGAGCCTGGGGATTCAGGGTTTAAAACTTCACCCCTCCACTTT. The chain recombines TRBV4-1 with TRBJ1-6; possible D gene TRBD1, 5 bases. Germline V gene lookup returns CDR1 MGHRA and CDR2 YSYEKL. Deletions cut 4 bases from V and 9 bases from J, with 28 bases between. The CDR3 is 19 amino acids.

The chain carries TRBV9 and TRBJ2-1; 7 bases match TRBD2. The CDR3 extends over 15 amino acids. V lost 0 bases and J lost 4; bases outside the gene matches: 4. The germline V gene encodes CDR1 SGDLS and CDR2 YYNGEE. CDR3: CASSVELADYNEQFF. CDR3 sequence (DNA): TGTGCCAGCAGCGTAGAGCTAGCGGATTACAATGAGCAGTTCTTC.

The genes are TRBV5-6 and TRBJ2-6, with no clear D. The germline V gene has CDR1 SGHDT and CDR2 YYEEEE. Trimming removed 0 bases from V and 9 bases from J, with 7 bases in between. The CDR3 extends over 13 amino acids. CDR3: CASSLALLNVLTF. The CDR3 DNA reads TGTGCCAGCAGCTTGGCCCTTCTCAACGTCCTGACTTTC.

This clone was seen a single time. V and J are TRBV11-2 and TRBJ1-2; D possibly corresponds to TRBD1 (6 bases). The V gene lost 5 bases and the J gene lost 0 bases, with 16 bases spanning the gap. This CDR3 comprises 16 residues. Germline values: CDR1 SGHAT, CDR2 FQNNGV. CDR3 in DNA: TGTGCCAGCAGCCCCTTACAGGGAGAAACTAACTATGGCTACACCTTC. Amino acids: CASSPLQGETNYGYTF.

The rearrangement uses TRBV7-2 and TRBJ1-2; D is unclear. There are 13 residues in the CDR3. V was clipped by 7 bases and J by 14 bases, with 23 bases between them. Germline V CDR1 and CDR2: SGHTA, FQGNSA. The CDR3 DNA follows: TGTGCCAGCAAGAGACCTACTCTACTGGCTAGTACCTTC. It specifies CASKRPTLLASTF.

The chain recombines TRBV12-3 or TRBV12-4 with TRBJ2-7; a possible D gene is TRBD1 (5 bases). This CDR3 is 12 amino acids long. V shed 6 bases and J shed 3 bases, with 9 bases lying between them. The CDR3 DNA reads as TGTGCCAGCAGACTAACAGGCTACGAGCAGTACTTC. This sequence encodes CASRLTGYEQYF.

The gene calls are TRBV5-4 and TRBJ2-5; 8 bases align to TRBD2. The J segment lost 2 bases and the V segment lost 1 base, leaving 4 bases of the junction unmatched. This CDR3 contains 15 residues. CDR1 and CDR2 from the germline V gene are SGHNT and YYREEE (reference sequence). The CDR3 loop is CASSLRRGEQETQYF. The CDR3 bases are TGTGCCAGCAGCTTGAGGCGGGGGGAACAAGAGACCCAGTACTTC.

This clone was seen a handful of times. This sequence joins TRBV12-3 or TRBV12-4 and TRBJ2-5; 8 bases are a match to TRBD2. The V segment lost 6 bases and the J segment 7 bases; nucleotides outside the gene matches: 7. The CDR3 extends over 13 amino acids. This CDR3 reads CASSPGLAVTQYF. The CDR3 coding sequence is TGTGCCAGCAGCCCCGGACTAGCTGTGACCCAGTACTTC.

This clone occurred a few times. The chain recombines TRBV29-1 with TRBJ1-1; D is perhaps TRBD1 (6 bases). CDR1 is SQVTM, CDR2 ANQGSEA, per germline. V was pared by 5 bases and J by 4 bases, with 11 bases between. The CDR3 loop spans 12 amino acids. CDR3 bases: TGCAGCGTTAAGGGGGTAGGCACTGAAGCTTTCTTT. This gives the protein CSVKGVGTEAFF.

The CDR3 reads CASSHLNTEAFF. The CDR3 DNA reads TGTGCCAGCAGCCACTTGAACACTGAAGCTTTCTTT. The genes are TRBV5-6 and TRBJ1-1; D is ambiguous. The germline V gene encodes CDR1 SGHDT and CDR2 YYEEEE. V dropped 4 bases and J dropped 0 bases, with 4 bases sitting between them. This CDR3 comprises 12 residues.

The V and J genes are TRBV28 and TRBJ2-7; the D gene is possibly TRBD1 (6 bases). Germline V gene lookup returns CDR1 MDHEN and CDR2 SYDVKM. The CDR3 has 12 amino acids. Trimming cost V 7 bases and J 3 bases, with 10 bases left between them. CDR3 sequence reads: CASTPDSYEQYF. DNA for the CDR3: TGTGCCAGCACCCCGGACAGCTACGAGCAGTACTTC.

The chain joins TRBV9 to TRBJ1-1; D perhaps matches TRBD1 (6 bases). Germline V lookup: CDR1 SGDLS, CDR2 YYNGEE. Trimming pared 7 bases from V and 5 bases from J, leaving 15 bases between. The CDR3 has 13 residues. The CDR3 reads CASGGGGETEAFF. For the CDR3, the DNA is TGTGCCAGCGGGGGAGGGGGAGAGACTGAAGCTTTCTTT.

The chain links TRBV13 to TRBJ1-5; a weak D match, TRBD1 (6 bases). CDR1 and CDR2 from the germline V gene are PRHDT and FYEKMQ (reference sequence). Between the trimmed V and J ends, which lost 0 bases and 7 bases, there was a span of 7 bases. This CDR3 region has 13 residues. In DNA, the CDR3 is TGTGCCAGCAGCTTAGGGGGACACCAGCCCCAGCATTTT. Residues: CASSLGGHQPQHF.

In nucleotides, the CDR3 is TGTGCCAGCAAGCAGGGGGCGCTTGGCTACACCTTC. It specifies CASKQGALGYTF. The chain links TRBV27 to TRBJ1-2; 8 nucleotides align to TRBD1. The germline CDR1 and CDR2 sequences are MNHEY and SMNVEV (reference sequence). The CDR3 runs 12 residues. The ends lost 7 bases at V and 7 bases at J; junction bases unmatched: 5.

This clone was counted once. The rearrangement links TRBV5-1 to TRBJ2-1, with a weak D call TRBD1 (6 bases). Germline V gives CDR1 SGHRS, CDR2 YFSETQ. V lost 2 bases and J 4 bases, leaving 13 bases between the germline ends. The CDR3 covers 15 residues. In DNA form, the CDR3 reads TGCGCCAGCAGCTTAAGCGGACAGCCTTACAATGAGCAGTTCTTC. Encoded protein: CASSLSGQPYNEQFF.

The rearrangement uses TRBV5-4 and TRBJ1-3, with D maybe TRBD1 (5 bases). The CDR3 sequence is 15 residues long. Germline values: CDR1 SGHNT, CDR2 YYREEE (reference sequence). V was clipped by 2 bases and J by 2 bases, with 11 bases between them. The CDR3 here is CASSFRGSTGNTIYF. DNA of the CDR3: TGTGCCAGCAGCTTTAGGGGTAGCACTGGAAACACCATATATTTT.

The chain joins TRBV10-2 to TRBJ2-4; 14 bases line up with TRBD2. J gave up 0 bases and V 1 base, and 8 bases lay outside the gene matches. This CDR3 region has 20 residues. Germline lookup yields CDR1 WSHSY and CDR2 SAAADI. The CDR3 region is CASSELPGLAGALAKNIQYF. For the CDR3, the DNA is TGCGCCAGCAGTGAGTTGCCGGGACTAGCGGGGGCCCTAGCCAAAAACATTCAGTACTTC.

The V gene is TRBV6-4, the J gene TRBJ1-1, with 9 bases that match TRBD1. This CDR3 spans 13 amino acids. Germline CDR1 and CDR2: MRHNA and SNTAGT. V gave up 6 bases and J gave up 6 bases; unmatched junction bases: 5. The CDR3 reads CASRRTGDAEAFF. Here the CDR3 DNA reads TGTGCCAGCAGGAGGACAGGGGACGCTGAAGCTTTCTTT.

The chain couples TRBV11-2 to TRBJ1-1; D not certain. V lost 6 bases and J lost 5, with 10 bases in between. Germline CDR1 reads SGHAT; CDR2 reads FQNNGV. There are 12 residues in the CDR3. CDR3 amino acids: CASRFGDTEAFF. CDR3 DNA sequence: TGTGCCAGCAGGTTCGGGGATACTGAAGCTTTCTTT.

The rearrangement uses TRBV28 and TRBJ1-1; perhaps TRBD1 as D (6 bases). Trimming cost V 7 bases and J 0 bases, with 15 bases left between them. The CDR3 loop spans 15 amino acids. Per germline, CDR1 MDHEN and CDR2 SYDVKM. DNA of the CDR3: TGTGCCAGCAATGTAGGAGGACAGATGAACACTGAAGCTTTCTTT. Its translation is CASNVGGQMNTEAFF.

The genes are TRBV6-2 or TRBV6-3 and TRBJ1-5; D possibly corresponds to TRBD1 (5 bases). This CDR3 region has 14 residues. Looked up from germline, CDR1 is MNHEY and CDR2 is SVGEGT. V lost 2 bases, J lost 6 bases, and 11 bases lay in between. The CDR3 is CASSYAGGSQPQHF. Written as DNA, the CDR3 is TGTGCCAGCAGTTACGCGGGGGGTAGTCAGCCCCAGCATTTT.

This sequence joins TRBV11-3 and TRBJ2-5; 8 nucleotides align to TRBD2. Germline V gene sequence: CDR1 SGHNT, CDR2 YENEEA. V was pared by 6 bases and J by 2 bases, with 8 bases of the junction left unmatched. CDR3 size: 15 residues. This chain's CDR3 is CASRPRGGLQETQYF. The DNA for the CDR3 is TGTGCCAGCAGGCCCCGGGGGGGCCTACAAGAGACCCAGTACTTC.